This T cell receptor (beta chain) was observed in a study of cytomegalovirus exposure and HLA in healthy donors. Points from the study as a whole: In a later analysis, the majority of CMV-associated beta chains seemingly showed HLA restriction. A later analysis linked a missense variant in DCLRE1C to the trimming of TCR beta V and J genes. One cluster of highly shared sequence variants probably arose as a sequencing artifact.

PCR amplification relied on 60 Vbeta primers (plus 13 Jbeta primers). Method: immunoSEQ multiplex PCR; TCRdb's copy keeps in-frame clones and lacks some. This sample carries under 40,000 clones, with 1.9% going to the ten biggest clones. The CDR3 has 19 residues. Looked up from germline, CDR1 is SEHNR and CDR2 is FQNEAQ (reference sequence). With V trimmed by 5 bases and J by 0 bases, 13 bases remained unmatched. Notes on this clone: Its antigen is not known.

The V call is TRBV7-9, the J call TRBJ2-1; 10 nucleotides line up with TRBD2. Input material: PBMCs. This TCR was recovered from a woman aged 40 to 50 in good health and CMV-seropositive. The CDR3 nucleotides read TGTGCCAGCAGCCCCGTACGTAGCGGGAGGTCCAGCTCCTACAATGAGCAGTTCTTC. The encoded protein is CASSPVRSGRSSSYNEQFF.